Reported below is one T cell receptor beta chain. The CDR3 has 15 amino acids. J was trimmed by 2 bases and V by 0 bases; bases with no gene match: 2. From germline, CDR1 is KGHSH and CDR2 LQKENI. This record belongs to a study of T cell changes during pregnancy in multiple sclerosis. Clones were read by immunoSEQ multiplex PCR, and TCRdb kept only the in-frame ones, dropping some. This table has some 50,000 clones, about 91% appearing once. The material was CD4+ T cells from peripheral blood mononuclear cells, obtained in the second trimester of pregnancy. The chain links TRBV18 to TRBJ2-3, with 7 nucleotides matching TRBD2. This receptor was taken from a female donor with multiple sclerosis, enrolled in a pregnancy study. CDR3 DNA sequence: TGTGCCAGCTCACCACCGGGAGGGTCCACAGATACGCAGTATTTT. It specifies CASSPPGGSTDTQYF.